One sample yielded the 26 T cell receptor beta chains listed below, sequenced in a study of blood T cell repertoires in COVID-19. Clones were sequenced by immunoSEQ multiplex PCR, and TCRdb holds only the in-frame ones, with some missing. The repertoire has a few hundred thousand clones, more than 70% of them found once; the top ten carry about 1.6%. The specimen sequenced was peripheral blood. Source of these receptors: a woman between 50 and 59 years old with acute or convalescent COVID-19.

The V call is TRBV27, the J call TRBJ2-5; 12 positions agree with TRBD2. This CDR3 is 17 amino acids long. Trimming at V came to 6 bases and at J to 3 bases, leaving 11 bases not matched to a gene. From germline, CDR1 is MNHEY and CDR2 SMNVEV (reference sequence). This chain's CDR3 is CASRGRTSGKIKETQYF. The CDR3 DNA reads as TGTGCCAGCAGGGGGAGGACTAGCGGGAAGATCAAAGAGACCCAGTACTTC.

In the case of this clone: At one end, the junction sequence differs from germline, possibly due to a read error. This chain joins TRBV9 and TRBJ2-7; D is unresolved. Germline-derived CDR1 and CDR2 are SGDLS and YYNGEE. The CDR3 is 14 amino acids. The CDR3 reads CASSVAGSSHEQYF. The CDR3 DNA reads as TGTGCCAGCAGCGTAGCCGGTAGCTCCCACGAGCAGTACTTC.

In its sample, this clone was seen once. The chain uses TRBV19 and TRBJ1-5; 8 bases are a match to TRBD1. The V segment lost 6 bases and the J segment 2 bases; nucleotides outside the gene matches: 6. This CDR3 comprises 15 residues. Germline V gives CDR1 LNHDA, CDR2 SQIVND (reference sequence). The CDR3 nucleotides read TGTGCCAGTAGGAAACAGGGGGGCGGCAATCAGCCCCAGCATTTT. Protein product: CASRKQGGGNQPQHF.

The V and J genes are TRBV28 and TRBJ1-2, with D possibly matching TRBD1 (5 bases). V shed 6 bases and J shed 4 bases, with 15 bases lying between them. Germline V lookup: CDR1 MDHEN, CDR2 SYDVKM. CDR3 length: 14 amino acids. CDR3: CASSPGGAFYGYTF. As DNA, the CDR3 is TGTGCCAGCAGCCCAGGTGGGGCATTCTATGGCTACACCTTC.

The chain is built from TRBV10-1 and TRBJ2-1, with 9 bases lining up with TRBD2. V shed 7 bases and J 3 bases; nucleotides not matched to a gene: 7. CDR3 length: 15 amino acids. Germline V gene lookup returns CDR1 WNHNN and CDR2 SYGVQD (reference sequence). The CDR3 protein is CASTTVSGSYNEQFF. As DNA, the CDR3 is TGCGCCAGCACTACGGTTAGCGGGAGCTACAATGAGCAGTTCTTC.

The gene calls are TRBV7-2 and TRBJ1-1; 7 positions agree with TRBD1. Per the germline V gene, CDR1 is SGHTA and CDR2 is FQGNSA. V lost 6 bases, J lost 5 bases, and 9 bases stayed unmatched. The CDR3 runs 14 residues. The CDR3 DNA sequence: TGTGCCAGCAGTTCCGACAGGGTATGGACTGAAGCTTTCTTT. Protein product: CASSSDRVWTEAFF. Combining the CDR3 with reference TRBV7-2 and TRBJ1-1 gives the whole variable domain GAGVSQSPSNKVTEKGKDVELRCDPISGHTALYWYRQSLGQGLEFLIYFQGNSAPDKSGLPSDRFSAERTGGSVSTLTIQRTQQEDSAVYLCASSSDRVWTEAFFGQGTRLTVV.

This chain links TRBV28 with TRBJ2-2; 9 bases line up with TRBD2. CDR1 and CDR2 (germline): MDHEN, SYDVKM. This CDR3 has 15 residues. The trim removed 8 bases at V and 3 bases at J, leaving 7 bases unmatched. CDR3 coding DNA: TGTGCCAGCCGGTTAGCGGGAGACTACACCGGGGAGCTGTTTTTT. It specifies CASRLAGDYTGELFF.

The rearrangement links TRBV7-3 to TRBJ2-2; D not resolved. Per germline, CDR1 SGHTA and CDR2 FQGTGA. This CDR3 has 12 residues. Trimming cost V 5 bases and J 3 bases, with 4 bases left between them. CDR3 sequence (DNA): TGTGCCAGCAGCCTATACACCGGGGAGCTGTTTTTT. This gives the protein CASSLYTGELFF.

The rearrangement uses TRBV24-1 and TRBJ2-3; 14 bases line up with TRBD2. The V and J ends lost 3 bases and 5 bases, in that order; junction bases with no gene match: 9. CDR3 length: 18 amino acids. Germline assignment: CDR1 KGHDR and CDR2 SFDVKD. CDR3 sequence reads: CATSDPVGLAGEGDTQYF. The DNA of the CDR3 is TGTGCCACCAGTGATCCGGTGGGACTAGCGGGAGAGGGAGATACGCAGTATTTT.

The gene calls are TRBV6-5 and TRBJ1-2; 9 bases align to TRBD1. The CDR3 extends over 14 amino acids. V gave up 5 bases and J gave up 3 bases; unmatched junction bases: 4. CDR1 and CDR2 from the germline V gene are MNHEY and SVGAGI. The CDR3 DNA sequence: TGTGCCAGCAGTCCCGGGACAGGGTACTATGGCTACACCTTC. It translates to CASSPGTGYYGYTF.

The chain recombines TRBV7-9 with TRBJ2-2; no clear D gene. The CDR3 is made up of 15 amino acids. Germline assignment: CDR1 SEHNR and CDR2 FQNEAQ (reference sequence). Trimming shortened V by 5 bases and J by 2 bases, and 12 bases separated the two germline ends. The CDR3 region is CASSPVVDNTGELFF. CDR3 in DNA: TGTGCCAGCAGCCCCGTAGTTGATAACACCGGGGAGCTGTTTTTT.

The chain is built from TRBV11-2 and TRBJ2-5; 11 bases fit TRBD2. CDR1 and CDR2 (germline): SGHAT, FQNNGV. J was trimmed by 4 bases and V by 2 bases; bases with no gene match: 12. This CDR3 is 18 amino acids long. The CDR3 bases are TGTGCCAGCAGCTTACCGTTGAATCTAGCGGGAGGTAGAGAGACCCAGTACTTC. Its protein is CASSLPLNLAGGRETQYF.

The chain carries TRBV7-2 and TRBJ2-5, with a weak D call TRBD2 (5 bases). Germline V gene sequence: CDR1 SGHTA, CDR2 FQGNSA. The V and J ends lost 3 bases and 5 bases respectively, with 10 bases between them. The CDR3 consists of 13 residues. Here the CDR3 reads CASSLRLAETQYF. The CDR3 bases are TGTGCCAGCAGCTTGAGGCTAGCCGAGACCCAGTACTTC.

The CDR3 region is CASSPPGRTYNEQFF. The DNA of the CDR3 is TGTGCCAGCTCACCACCGGGGCGGACCTACAATGAGCAGTTCTTC. This chain connects TRBV18 to TRBJ2-1; D possibly corresponds to TRBD1 (5 bases). Germline CDR1 and CDR2: KGHSH and LQKENI. V gave up 0 bases and J gave up 2 bases, with 8 bases separating them. There are 15 residues in the CDR3.

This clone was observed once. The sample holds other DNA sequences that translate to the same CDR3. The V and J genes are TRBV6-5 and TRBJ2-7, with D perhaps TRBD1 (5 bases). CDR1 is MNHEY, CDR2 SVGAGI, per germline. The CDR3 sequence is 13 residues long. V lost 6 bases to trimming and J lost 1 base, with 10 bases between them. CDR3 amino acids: CASSPRGSYEQYF. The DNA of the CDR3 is TGTGCCAGCAGCCCAAGGGGATCCTACGAGCAGTACTTC.

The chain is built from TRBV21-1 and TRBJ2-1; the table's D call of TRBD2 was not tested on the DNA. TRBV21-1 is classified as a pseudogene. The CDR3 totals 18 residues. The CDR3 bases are TGTGCCAGCAGCAACACTAGCGGGAGGCCAAGCTCCTACAATGAGCAGTTCTTC. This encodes CASSNTSGRPSSYNEQFF.

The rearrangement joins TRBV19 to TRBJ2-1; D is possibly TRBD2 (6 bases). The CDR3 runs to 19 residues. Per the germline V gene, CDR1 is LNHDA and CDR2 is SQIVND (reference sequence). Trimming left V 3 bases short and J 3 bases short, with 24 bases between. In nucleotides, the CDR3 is TGTGCCAGTAGTATCATTAAGGAGATAATGGGGACTCGCTACAATGAGCAGTTCTTC. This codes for CASSIIKEIMGTRYNEQFF. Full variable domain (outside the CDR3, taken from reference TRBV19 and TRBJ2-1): DGGITQSPKYLFRKEGQNVTLSCEQNLNHDAMYWYRQDPGQGLRLIYYSQIVNDFQKGDIAEGYSVSREKKESFPLTVTSAQKNPTAFYLCASSIIKEIMGTRYNEQFFGPGTRLTVL.

The CDR3 spells CASTYYNEQFF. CDR3 nucleotide sequence: TGTGCCAGCACTTACTACAATGAGCAGTTCTTC. The chain joins TRBV2 to TRBJ2-1, with D unclear. This CDR3 is built from 11 residues. V was trimmed by 7 bases and J by 3 bases, leaving 4 bases between them. Germline V gene lookup returns CDR1 SNHLY and CDR2 FYNNEI.

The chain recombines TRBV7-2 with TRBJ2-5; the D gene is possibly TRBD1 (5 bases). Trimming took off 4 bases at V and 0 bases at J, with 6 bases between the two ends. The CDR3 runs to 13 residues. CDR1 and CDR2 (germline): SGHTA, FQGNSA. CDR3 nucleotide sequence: TGTGCCAGCAGCTGGGGCAACCAAGAGACCCAGTACTTC. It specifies CASSWGNQETQYF.

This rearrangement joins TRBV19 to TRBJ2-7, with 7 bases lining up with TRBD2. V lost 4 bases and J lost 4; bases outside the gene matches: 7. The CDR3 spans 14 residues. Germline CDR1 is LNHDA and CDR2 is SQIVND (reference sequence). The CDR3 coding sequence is TGTGCCAGTAGTACCCCTGGACTAGTTTACGAGCAGTACTTC. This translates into CASSTPGLVYEQYF.

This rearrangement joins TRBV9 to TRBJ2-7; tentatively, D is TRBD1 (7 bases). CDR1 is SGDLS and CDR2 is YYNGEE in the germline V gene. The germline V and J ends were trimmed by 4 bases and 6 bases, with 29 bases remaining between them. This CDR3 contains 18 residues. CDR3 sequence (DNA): TGTGCCAGCAGCCCCCACCGGGCAGGAGGGGGCGACCCCGGCGAGCAGTACTTC. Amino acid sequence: CASSPHRAGGGDPGEQYF. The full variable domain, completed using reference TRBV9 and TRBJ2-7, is DSGVTQTPKHLITATGQRVTLRCSPRSGDLSVYWYQQSLDQGLQFLIQYYNGEERAKGNILERFSAQQFPDLHSELNLSSLELGDSALYFCASSPHRAGGGDPGEQYFGPGTRLTVT.

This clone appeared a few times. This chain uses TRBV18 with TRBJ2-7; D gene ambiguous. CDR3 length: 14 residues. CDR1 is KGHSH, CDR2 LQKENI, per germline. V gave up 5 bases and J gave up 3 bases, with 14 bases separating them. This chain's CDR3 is CASSGSGFDYEQYF. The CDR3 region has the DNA TGTGCCAGCTCAGGATCCGGGTTTGACTACGAGCAGTACTTC.

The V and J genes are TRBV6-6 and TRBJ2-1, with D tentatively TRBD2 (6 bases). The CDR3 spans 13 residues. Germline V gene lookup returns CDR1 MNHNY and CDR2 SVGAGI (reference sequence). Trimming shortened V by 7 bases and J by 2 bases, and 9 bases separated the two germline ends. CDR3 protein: CASISGPYNEQFF. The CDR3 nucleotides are TGTGCCAGCATCAGCGGGCCCTACAATGAGCAGTTCTTC.

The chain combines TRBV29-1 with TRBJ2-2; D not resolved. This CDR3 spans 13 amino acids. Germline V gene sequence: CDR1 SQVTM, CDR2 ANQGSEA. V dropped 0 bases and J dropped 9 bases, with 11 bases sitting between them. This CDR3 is CSVEDRSVRELFF. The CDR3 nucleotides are TGCAGCGTTGAAGATCGGTCGGTAAGGGAGCTGTTTTTT.

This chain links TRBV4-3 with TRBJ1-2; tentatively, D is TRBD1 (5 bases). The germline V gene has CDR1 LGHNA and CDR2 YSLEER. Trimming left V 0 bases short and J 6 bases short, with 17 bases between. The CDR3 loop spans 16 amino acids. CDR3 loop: CASSQDRGLSLNGYTF. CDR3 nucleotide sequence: TGCGCCAGCAGCCAAGATAGGGGTCTGTCTCTGAATGGCTACACCTTC.

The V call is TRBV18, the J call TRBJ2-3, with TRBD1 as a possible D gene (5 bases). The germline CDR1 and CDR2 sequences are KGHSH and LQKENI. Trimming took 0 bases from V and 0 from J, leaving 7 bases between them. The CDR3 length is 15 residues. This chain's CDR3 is CASSPPQGSTDTQYF. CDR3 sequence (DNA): TGTGCCAGCTCACCACCCCAGGGAAGCACAGATACGCAGTATTTT.